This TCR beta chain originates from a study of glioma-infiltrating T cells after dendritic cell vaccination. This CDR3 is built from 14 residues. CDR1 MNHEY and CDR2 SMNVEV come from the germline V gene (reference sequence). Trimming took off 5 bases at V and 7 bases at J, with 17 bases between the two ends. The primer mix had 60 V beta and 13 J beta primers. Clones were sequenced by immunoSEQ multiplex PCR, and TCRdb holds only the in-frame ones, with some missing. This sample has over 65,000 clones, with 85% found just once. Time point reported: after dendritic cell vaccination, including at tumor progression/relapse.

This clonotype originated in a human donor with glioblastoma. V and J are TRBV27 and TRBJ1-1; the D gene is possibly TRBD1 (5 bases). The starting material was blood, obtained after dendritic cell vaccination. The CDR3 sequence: CASSLGTLGFEAFF. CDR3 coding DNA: TGTGCCAGCAGTCTCGGGACTCTAGGATTTGAAGCTTTCTTT.